This T cell receptor beta chain was sequenced in a study of Ad26.COV2.S vaccination and SARS-CoV-2 variants. Generated by immunoSEQ multiplex PCR, the TCRdb table keeps only in-frame clones and is missing some. The data hold 430,000 or so clones, with over 75% observed a single time. Described treatment: 15 to 20 received Ad26.COV2.S at low or high dose, single or two shots; 5 received placebo; per-sample allocation not given. On day 63 after the first injection, vaccine and placebo recipients gave samples. This adult donor, from Boston, was 18-55 years old. The CDR3 is 15 amino acids. Germline V lookup: CDR1 LNHNV, CDR2 YYDKDF (reference sequence). The ends were cut back, 3 bases at V and 8 bases at J, with 17 bases in the middle.

Sequenced here: peripheral blood, sampled in a trial of Ad26.COV2.S vaccine versus placebo. V usage is TRBV15 and J usage is TRBJ2-1; D call uncertain. The clonotype was recovered from a person between 18 and 65 years old who received the Ad26.COV2.S COVID-19 vaccine or a placebo. Written as DNA, the CDR3 is TGTGCCACCAGCAGCACACTCTTCGCCCAGGATGAGCAGTTCTTC. It codes for CATSSTLFAQDEQFF.